This T cell receptor (beta chain) was sequenced for a study of graft-versus-host responses after intestinal transplantation. About the study: After anti-thymocyte globulin induction, recipients took tacrolimus and steroids for approximately 3 years. Study observations and caveats: Researchers found peak circulating GvH clone levels linked to early post-transplant HvG declines. High graft-versus-host to host-versus-graft clonal ratios were seen in allografts of patients with graft-donor T cell macrochimerism. Some GvH clones appeared in ileal mucosa or blood before recipient bone marrow.

The CDR3 contains 16 residues. V lost 7 bases, J lost 4 bases, and 22 bases lay in between. CDR1 LNHDA and CDR2 SQIVND come from the germline V gene (reference sequence). Of note for this clone: Its target is not known.

Profiling relied on immunoSEQ multiplex PCR, and the TCRdb table lists in-frame clones only, not all of them. The sample holds about 120,000 clones; 90% are singletons and the top ten take 0.18%. Sample: unstimulated CD4+ T cells sorted from spleen or lymph node cells, taken before intestinal transplant. The rearrangement uses TRBV19 and TRBJ1-2; TRBD1 is a possible D gene (6 bases). This sequence originates from a human donor who received an intestinal transplant. The CDR3 nucleotides are TGTGCCAGTACCTACCCCCCGGGACACCCCTTCTATGGCTACACCTTC. Amino acids: CASTYPPGHPFYGYTF.